This T cell receptor beta chain was captured by sequencing in a study of cytomegalovirus exposure and HLA in healthy donors. Study-wide findings and caveats: Through in vitro validation, a few CMV-associated chains were shown to be specific for CMV antigens.

V was clipped by 5 bases and J by 3 bases, with 10 bases between them. The CDR3 runs to 13 residues. The germline V gene has CDR1 LNHDA and CDR2 SQIVND (reference sequence). Comments on this clone: Its antigen is as yet unknown.

Sequencing was performed with immunoSEQ multiplex PCR; in TCRdb, only in-frame clones are kept and a portion is missing. Of about 240,000 clones in the sample, 86% are singletons; the top ten hold roughly 1.2%. This chain uses TRBV19 with TRBJ1-1; D ambiguous. The sequence came from a woman aged 30 to 39 in good health and CMV-seropositive. Sequencing input: PBMCs. The CDR3 here is CASSSVVDTEAFF. CDR3 DNA: TGTGCCAGTAGTTCGGTGGTGGACACTGAAGCTTTCTTT.